The 7 T cell receptor beta chains below come from one sample, sequenced in a study of cytomegalovirus exposure and HLA in healthy donors. The table came from immunoSEQ multiplex PCR; TCRdb's copy has only in-frame clones and leaves some out. The data contain tens of thousands of clones, 90% to 95% of them singletons. The sequenced sample was PBMCs. The receptors shown here come from a woman in her 30s in good health and CMV-seronegative.

J is TRBJ1-5 and V is TRBV4-1, with a weak D call TRBD1 (5 bases). The V end was cut by 0 bases, the J end by 8 bases, with 17 bases between. Germline lookup yields CDR1 MGHRA and CDR2 YSYEKL. CDR3 length: 16 amino acids. The CDR3 nucleotides are TGCGCCAGCAGCCAAGATGTAAGGGGTACGTATAAGCCCCAGCATTTT. Residues: CASSQDVRGTYKPQHF.

With respect to this clone: The germline gene is not matched at one end of the junction; a read error may be the cause. The rearrangement joins TRBV30 to TRBJ2-2; maybe TRBD2 (5 bases). The length of the CDR3 is 17 residues. CDR1 and CDR2 from the germline V gene are GTSNPN and SVGIG (reference sequence). The CDR3 bases are TGTGCCTGGAGTGTATTGTCGAGCGCACGCGAACACCGGGGAGCTGTTTTT. It codes for CAWSVLSSAREHRGAVF.

This sequence joins TRBV27 and TRBJ2-2; D not resolved. This CDR3 contains 12 residues. Per the germline V gene, CDR1 is MNHEY and CDR2 is SMNVEV (reference sequence). V was cut by 6 bases and J by 3 bases, with 5 bases left in between. CDR3 in amino acids: CASSRHTGELFF. DNA for the CDR3: TGTGCCAGCAGCCGTCACACCGGGGAGCTGTTTTTT.

This rearrangement joins TRBV9 to TRBJ1-2; D not certain. The germline V and J ends were trimmed by 0 bases and 6 bases, with 12 bases remaining between them. The CDR3 is 14 amino acids. The germline CDR1 and CDR2 sequences are SGDLS and YYNGEE. CDR3 DNA sequence: TGTGCCAGCAGCGTAGTTGGAGGGATTGATGGCTACACCTTC. This encodes CASSVVGGIDGYTF.

The chain uses TRBV4-2 and TRBJ2-1; no reliable D call. The CDR3 is 14 residues long. Between the trimmed V and J ends, which lost 0 bases and 8 bases, there was a span of 11 bases. Germline V gene data show CDR1 as LGHNA and CDR2 as YNFKEQ. The CDR3 coding sequence is TGTGCCAGCAGCCAAGAACCGAGTGGGCATGAGCAGTTCTTC. Translated: CASSQEPSGHEQFF.

V usage is TRBV6-1 and J usage is TRBJ2-3; D might be TRBD1 (8 bases). V lost 1 base and J 3 bases, leaving 20 bases between the germline ends. CDR3 length equals 18 residues. CDR1 and CDR2 from the germline V gene are MNHNS and SASEGT. CDR3 sequence reads: CASSEDRGTTYRTDTQYF. The CDR3 DNA reads as TGTGCCAGCAGTGAAGACAGGGGGACTACCTATAGAACAGATACGCAGTATTTT.

Here the CDR3 DNA reads TGCGCCAGCAGCCAAGATAGGGGGACGGCGATGAACACTGAAGCTTTCTTT. This encodes CASSQDRGTAMNTEAFF. The chain combines TRBV4-1 with TRBJ1-1; a weak D match, TRBD1 (6 bases). Trimming left V 0 bases short and J 0 bases short, with 14 bases between. Germline CDR1 is MGHRA and CDR2 is YSYEKL. There are 17 residues in the CDR3.